This TCR beta chain stems from a study of molecular identifiers for immune sequencing clone quantification. A single record per CDR3 protein comes from TCRdb applying MiXCR to the PCR reads. The data hold roughly 100,000 distinct CDR3 sequences, with 35% observed a single time. In its sample, this clonotype was seen a few times. This CDR3 has 15 residues. V was clipped by 4 bases and J by 1 base, with 16 bases between them. CDR1 and CDR2 (germline): DFQATT, SNEGSKA (reference sequence). This rearrangement joins TRBV20-1 to TRBJ1-1; unclear D gene. The sequenced sample consisted of naive CD8+ T cells from blood, with Jurkat cell RNA spiked in. The subset: FACS-sorted CD8+CD4-CCR7+CD45RA+ naive T cells. This clonotype originated in a human donor in good health. Some libraries in this study had Jurkat cell RNA spiked in. CDR3: CSANPRGWENTEAFF. Here the CDR3 DNA reads TGCAGTGCTAACCCCCGGGGTTGGGAGAACACTGAAGCTTTCTTT.